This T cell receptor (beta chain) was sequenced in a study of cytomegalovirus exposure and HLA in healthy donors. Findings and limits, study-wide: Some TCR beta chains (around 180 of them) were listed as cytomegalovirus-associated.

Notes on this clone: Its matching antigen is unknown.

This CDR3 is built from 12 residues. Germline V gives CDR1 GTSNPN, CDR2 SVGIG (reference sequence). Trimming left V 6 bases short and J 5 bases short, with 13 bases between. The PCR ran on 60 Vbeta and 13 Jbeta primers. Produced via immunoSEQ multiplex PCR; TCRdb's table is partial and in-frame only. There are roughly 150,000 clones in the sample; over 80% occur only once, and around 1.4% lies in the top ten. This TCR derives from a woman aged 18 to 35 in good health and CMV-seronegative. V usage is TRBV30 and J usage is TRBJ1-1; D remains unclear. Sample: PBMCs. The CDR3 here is CACQRVGTEAFF. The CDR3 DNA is TGTGCCTGCCAGCGGGTGGGGACTGAAGCTTTCTTT.